This is a list of T cell receptor beta chains from one sample in a study of T cells in tuberculosis. Clones were read by immunoSEQ multiplex PCR, and TCRdb kept only the in-frame ones, dropping some. Of 31,000 or so clones in the sample, roughly 83% were seen once. Sequenced material: PBMCs, taken at tuberculosis diagnosis. The receptors were gathered from an adult with tuberculosis. Both conserved end residues are part of each CDR3. The D gene is left open where the match is weak. Clone size is stated in some rows and not others, as once, few, many or a class when expanded.

J,size,V,D,DNA,CDR3
TRBJ2-1,NA,TRBV7-8,TRBD2,TGTGCCAGCAGCGCTAGCGGGGGGGATTACAATGAGCAGTTCTTC,CASSASGGDYNEQFF
TRBJ1-3,once,TRBV13,NA,TGTGCCAGCAGCACTTCTTCCGGGAGGGCTGGAAACACCATATATTTT,CASSTSSGRAGNTIYF
TRBJ2-5,NA,TRBV20-1,NA,TGCAGTGCTTCACAAGAGACCCAGTACTTC,CSASQETQYF
TRBJ2-7,NA,TRBV7-9,NA,TGTGCCAGCAGCGAAGCCCCCCTCTACGAGCAGTACTTC,CASSEAPLYEQYF
TRBJ1-2,NA,TRBV2,TRBD1,TGTGCCAGCAGCCCCGGGACAGGGGAGGGCTACACCTTC,CASSPGTGEGYTF
TRBJ1-6,NA,TRBV30,TRBD1,TGTGCCTGGAGAAGACGGGACAGGGGAAATAATTCACCCCTCCACTTT,CAWRRRDRGNNSPLHF
TRBJ1-2,NA,TRBV30,NA,TGTGCCTGGACTCGGGAGCACTATGGCTACACCTTC,CAWTREHYGYTF
TRBJ1-1,NA,TRBV25-1,NA,TGTGCCAGCAGTGGCAAGGCAGGGACTGCGAACACTGAAGCTTTCTTT,CASSGKAGTANTEAFF
TRBJ2-3,NA,TRBV4-1,NA,TGCGCCAGCAGCTGGAGGGAGAGCACAGATACGCAGTATTTT,CASSWRESTDTQYF
TRBJ2-7,few,TRBV4-2,TRBD2,TGTGCCAGCAGCCCCACTCCGGGACTAGCGGGTGTAGCCTACGAGCAGTACTTC,CASSPTPGLAGVAYEQYF
TRBJ2-1,few,TRBV9,NA,TGTGCCAGCAGCGTAGATTACAGGGCTAAAGGCAATGAGCAGTTCTTC,CASSVDYRAKGNEQFF
TRBJ1-1,NA,TRBV21-1,NA,TGTGCCAGCAGCAAGGAACGGGAGAACACTGAAGCTTTCTTT,CASSKERENTEAFF
TRBJ2-3,NA,TRBV5-4,NA,TGTGCCAGCAGCTTGGACTCTGCTGTCTCCACAGATACGCAGTATTTT,CASSLDSAVSTDTQYF
TRBJ1-1,NA,TRBV19,NA,TGTGCCAGTAGTTTCCCACAGGGTCACACTGAAGCTTTCTTT,CASSFPQGHTEAFF
TRBJ2-3,NA,TRBV19,NA,TGTGCCAGTAGCGGGAGTGGCCGCACAGATACGCAGTATTTT,CASSGSGRTDTQYF
TRBJ2-7,NA,TRBV28,TRBD1,TGTGCCAGCAAGACAGGGGGCCCCTACGAGCAGTACTTC,CASKTGGPYEQYF
TRBJ2-1,NA,TRBV4-1,TRBD2,TGCGCCAGCAGCCAAGGTAGCGGGAGGGCCGTCTACAATGAGCAGTTCTTC,CASSQGSGRAVYNEQFF
TRBJ2-7,NA,TRBV6-1,NA,TGTGCCAGCAGTGGGGAACGGGATAATCTTCGGTACTTC,CASSGERDNLRYF
TRBJ2-7,once,TRBV6-1,TRBD1,TGTGCCAGCAGTGATGGGGGCCAGGGGGCCTCAGGACAGTACTTC,CASSDGGQGASGQYF
TRBJ2-1,NA,TRBV14,NA,TGTGCCAGCAGCCACCTCTTGACGAGGGAGCAGTTCTTC,CASSHLLTREQFF
TRBJ1-2,NA,TRBV5-1,TRBD1,TGCGCCAGCAGCTTGGCTCCCAATGCAGGGGGAGGCTACACCTTC,CASSLAPNAGGGYTF
TRBJ1-2,NA,TRBV6-1,NA,TGTGCCAGCAGTGAAGGCGGAGCGGTCGATTCTGATGGCTACACCTTC,CASSEGGAVDSDGYTF
TRBJ1-1,NA,TRBV28,NA,TGTGCCAGCAGTTTAAGGAGCACTGAAGCTTTCTTT,CASSLRSTEAFF
TRBJ1-2,once,TRBV7-8,NA,TGTGCCACCTCTGGACTGGAGGGTCTATATGGCTACACCTTC,CATSGLEGLYGYTF
TRBJ1-2,NA,TRBV15,NA,TGTGCCACCAGCAGAGATCCCCAAGCTTCGGATGGCTACACCTTC,CATSRDPQASDGYTF
TRBJ2-3,NA,TRBV28,TRBD1,TGTGCCAGCAGTGCGATTAACAGGGGCGCGGATACGCAGTATTTT,CASSAINRGADTQYF
TRBJ2-7,NA,TRBV13,NA,TGTGCCAGCAGCCTAGCAGGAGGACTCCACTTCGAGCAGTACTTC,CASSLAGGLHFEQYF
TRBJ1-2,NA,TRBV6-5,TRBD1,TGTGCCAGCAGTTACTCTCGGACAGGGAACTATGGCTACACCTTC,CASSYSRTGNYGYTF
TRBJ2-7,NA,TRBV11-2,TRBD1,TGTGCCAGCCGCCGGACAGGAGAATACGAGCAGTACTTC,CASRRTGEYEQYF
TRBJ2-7,few,TRBV11-2,NA,TGTGCCAGCAGCTTACAGGGGAACGAGCAGTACTTC,CASSLQGNEQYF
TRBJ2-7,once,TRBV30,TRBD2,TGTGCCTGGAGTCCGACTAGCGGGGGGGTCTACGAGCAGTACTTC,CAWSPTSGGVYEQYF
TRBJ2-7,NA,TRBV11-2,TRBD2,TGTGCCAGCAGCACCACTAGCGGGCCCTACGAGCAGTACTTC,CASSTTSGPYEQYF
TRBJ1-2,few,TRBV28,NA,TGTGCCAGCAGCCTCGAGGCGCACGATGGCTACACCTTC,CASSLEAHDGYTF
TRBJ2-7,NA,TRBV6-1,TRBD2,TGTGCCAGCAGTGCCAGAGCGGGAGGGCTTGGTGAGCAGTACTTC,CASSARAGGLGEQYF
TRBJ2-1,NA,TRBV30,TRBD1,TGTGCCTGGAGTACGGGGACAGGGGATTCGCAGTTCTTC,CAWSTGTGDSQFF
TRBJ2-1,NA,TRBV2,TRBD1,TGTGCCAGCAGTGGAGGGACAGGGGAGGGTGAGCAGTTCTTC,CASSGGTGEGEQFF
TRBJ2-3,NA,TRBV5-1,NA,TGCGCCAGCAGCTTGGGACAGGGGAGGGAAGATACGCAGTATTTT,CASSLGQGREDTQYF